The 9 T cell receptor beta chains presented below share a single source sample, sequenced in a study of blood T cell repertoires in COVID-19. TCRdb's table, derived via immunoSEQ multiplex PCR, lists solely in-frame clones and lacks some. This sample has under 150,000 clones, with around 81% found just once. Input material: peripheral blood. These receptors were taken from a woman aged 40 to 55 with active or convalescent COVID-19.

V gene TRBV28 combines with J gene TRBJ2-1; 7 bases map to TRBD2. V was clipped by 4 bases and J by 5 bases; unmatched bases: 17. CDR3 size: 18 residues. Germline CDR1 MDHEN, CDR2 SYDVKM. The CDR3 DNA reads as TGTGCCAGCAGTTCGGGGCCAGGGCGGGGGAAAAATGACAATGAGCAGTTCTTC. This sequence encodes CASSSGPGRGKNDNEQFF.

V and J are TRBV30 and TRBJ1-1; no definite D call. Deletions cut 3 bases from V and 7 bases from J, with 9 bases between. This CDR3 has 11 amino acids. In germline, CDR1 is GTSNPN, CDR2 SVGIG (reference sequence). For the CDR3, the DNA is TGTGCCTGGAGCGGGAGGCGTGAAGCTTTCTTT. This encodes CAWSGRREAFF.

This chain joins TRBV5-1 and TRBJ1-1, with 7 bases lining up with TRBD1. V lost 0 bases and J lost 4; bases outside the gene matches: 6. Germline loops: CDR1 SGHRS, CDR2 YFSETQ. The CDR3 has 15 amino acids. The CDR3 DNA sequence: TGCGCCAGCAGCTTGGAGGCAGGGGGTATCACTGAAGCTTTCTTT. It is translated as CASSLEAGGITEAFF.

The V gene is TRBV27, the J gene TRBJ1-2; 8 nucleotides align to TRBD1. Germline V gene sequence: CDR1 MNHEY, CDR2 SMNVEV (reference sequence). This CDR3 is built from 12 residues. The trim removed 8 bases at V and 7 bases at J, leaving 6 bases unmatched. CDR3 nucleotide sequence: TGTGCCAGCCGTCAGGGGGCTGGTGGCTACACCTTC. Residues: CASRQGAGGYTF.

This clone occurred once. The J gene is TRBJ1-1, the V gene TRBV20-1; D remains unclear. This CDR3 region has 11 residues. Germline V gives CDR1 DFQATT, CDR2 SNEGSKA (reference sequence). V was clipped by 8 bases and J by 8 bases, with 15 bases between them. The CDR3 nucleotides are TGCAGTCCAAAGCAGGCTACCGAAGCTTTCTTT. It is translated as CSPKQATEAFF.

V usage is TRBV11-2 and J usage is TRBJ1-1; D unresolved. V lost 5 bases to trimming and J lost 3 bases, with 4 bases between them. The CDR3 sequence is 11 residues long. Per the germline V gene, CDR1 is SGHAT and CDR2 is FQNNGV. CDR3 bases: TGTGCCAGCAGCCCGTACACTGAAGCTTTCTTT. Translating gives CASSPYTEAFF.

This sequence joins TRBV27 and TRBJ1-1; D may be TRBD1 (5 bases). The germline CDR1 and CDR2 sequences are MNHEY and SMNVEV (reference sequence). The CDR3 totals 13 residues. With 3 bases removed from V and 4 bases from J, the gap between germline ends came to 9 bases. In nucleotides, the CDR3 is TGTGCCAGCAGTTTGCAGGGATTCACTGAAGCTTTCTTT. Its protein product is CASSLQGFTEAFF.

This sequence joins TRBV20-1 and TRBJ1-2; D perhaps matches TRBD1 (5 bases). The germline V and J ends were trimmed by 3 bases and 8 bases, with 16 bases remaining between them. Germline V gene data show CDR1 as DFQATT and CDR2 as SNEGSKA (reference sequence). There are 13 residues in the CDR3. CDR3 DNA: TGCAGTGCTAGTTTTGGGGGGTTAGAGGGCTACACCTTC. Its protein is CSASFGGLEGYTF.

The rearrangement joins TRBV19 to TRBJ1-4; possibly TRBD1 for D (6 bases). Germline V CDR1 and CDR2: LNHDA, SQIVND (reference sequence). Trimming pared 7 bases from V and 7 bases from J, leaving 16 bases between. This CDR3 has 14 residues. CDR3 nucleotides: TGTGCCAGTAAACAGGGAGGGCGGATTGAAAAACTGTTTTTT. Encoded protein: CASKQGGRIEKLFF.